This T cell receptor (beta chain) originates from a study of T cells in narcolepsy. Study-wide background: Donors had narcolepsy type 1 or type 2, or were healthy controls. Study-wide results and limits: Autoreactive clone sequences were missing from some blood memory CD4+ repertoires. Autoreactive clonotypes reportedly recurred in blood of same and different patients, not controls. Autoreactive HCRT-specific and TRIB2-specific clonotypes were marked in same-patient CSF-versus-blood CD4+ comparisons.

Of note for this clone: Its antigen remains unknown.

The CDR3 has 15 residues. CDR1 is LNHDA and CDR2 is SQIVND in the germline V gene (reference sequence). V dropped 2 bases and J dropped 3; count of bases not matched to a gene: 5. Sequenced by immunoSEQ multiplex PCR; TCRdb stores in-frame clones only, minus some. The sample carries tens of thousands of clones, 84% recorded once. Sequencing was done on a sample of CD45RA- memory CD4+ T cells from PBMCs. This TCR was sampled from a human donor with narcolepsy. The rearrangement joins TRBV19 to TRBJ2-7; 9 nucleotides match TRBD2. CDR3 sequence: CASSIILAGDYEQYF. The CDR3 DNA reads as TGTGCCAGTAGTATAATATTAGCGGGGGACTACGAGCAGTACTTC.